This T cell receptor (beta chain) was profiled in a study of beta chain features in type 1 diabetes. As for the study in general: Cell yields, gender and age were comparable in patients and healthy donors. Study-wide points: Because the template was cDNA, high-expressing cells might be over-represented.

On this clone itself: Its cognate antigen is unknown.

What was sequenced were expressed TCRB transcripts, since all of the isolated RNA had been reverse transcribed. Sequencing was performed with immunoSEQ multiplex PCR; in TCRdb, only in-frame clones are kept and a portion is missing. Of some 220,000 clones in the sample, 9.5% to 13% were seen once. The germline V and J ends were trimmed by 6 bases and 10 bases, with 11 bases remaining between them. CDR3 length equals 11 residues. Germline CDR1 is MDHEN and CDR2 is SYDVKM. This TCR derives from a man aged 18 to 29 in good health. V is TRBV28 and J is TRBJ2-3; D call uncertain. Sequenced material: central memory CD4+ T cells from blood. The CDR3 nucleotides read TGTGCCAGCAGGGACGACCGGTCGCAGTATTTT. This codes for CASRDDRSQYF.